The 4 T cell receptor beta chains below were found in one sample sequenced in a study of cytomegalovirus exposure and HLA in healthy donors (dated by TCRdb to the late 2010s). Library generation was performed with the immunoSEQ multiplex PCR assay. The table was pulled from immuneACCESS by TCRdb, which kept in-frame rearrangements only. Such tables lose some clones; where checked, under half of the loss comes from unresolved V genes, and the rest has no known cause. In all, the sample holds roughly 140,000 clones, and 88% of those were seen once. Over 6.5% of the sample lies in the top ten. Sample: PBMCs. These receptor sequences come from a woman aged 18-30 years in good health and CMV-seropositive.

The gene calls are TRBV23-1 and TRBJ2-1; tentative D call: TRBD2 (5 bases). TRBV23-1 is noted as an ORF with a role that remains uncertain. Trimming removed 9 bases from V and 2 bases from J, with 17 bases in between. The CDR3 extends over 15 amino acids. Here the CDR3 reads CARPRPLAAYNEQFF. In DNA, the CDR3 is TGCGCCAGGCCGAGGCCGCTAGCCGCCTACAATGAGCAGTTCTTC.

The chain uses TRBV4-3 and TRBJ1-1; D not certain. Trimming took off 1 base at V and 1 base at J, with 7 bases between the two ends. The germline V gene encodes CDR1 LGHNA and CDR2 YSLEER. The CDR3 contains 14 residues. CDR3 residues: CASSQVRRNTEAFF. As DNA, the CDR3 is TGCGCCAGCAGCCAAGTCAGAAGGAACACTGAAGCTTTCTTT.

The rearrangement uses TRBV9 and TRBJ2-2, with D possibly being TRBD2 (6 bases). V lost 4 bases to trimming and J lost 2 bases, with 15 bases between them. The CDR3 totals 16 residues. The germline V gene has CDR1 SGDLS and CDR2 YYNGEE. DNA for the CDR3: TGTGCCAGCAGCCCTAGGGCGGGACTTAACACCGGGGAGCTGTTTTTT. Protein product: CASSPRAGLNTGELFF.

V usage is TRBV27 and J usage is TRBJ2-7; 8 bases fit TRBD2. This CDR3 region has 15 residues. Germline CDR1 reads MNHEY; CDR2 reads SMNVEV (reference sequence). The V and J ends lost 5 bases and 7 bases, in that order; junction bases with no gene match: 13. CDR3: CASSPPTGGVLEQYF. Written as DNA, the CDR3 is TGTGCCAGCAGTCCACCAACGGGGGGGGTCCTGGAGCAGTACTTC.